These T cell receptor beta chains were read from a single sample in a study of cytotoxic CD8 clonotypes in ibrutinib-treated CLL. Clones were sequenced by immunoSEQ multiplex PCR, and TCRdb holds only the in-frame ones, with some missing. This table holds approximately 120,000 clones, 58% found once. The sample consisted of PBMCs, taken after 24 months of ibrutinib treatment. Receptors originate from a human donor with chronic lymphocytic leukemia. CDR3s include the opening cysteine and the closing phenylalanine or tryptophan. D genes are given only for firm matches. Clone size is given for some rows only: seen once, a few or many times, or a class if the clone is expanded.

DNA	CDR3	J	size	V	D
TGTGCCAGTAGTATAGACCCTGATCAGCCCCAGCATTTT	CASSIDPDQPQHF	TRBJ1-5	-	TRBV19	-
TGTGCCAGCAGCTTAATGGGGGATTACAATCAGCCCCAGCATTTT	CASSLMGDYNQPQHF	TRBJ1-5	-	TRBV7-9	-
TGCGCCAGCAGCCTACAGGGGGTTGACACTGAAGCTTTCTTT	CASSLQGVDTEAFF	TRBJ1-1	few	TRBV5-1	TRBD1
TGTGCCAGCAGCAATAGTTCCAGTTCAGGGGCAACCTCCTACGAGCAGTACTTC	CASSNSSSSGATSYEQYF	TRBJ2-7	-	TRBV21-1	-
TGTGCCAGCAGCTCCTCAGGTAGTAACGAGCAGTACTTC	CASSSSGSNEQYF	TRBJ2-7	once	TRBV7-6	-
TGTGCCAGCAGCTCGCCCTCAGGGGCGTGGGAGACCCAGTACTTC	CASSSPSGAWETQYF	TRBJ2-5	few	TRBV7-8	-
TGCGCCAGCCCCAGGTGGAGGGCAAGCAATCAGCCCCAGCATTTT	CASPRWRASNQPQHF	TRBJ1-5	-	TRBV23-1	-
TGTGCCAGCAGCATGGACAGGGCCGACAATGAGCAGTTCTTC	CASSMDRADNEQFF	TRBJ2-1	-	TRBV7-2	TRBD1
TGTGCCAGCGGAGACCTAGCCGCCGACACCGGGGAGCTGTTTTTT	CASGDLAADTGELFF	TRBJ2-2	-	TRBV5-4	-
TGCGCCGGCAGCTTGGAAGGCAGGGGGACCGGGGAGCTGTTTTTT	CAGSLEGRGTGELFF	TRBJ2-2	-	TRBV5-1	TRBD1
TGCAGCGTTGAGACAGGGATGAGCACTGAAGCTTTCTTT	CSVETGMSTEAFF	TRBJ1-1	-	TRBV29-1	TRBD1
TGTGCCAGCAGGAAGTACAGGGCCTATAATTCACCCCTCCACTTT	CASRKYRAYNSPLHF	TRBJ1-6	-	TRBV2	-
TGTGCCAGCAGCGACCCCAGGAGCTCCTATAATTCACCCCTCCACTTT	CASSDPRSSYNSPLHF	TRBJ1-6	-	TRBV21-1	-
TGTGCCAGCAGCGACAAGGGAAGTACCTACGAGCAGTACTTC	CASSDKGSTYEQYF	TRBJ2-7	-	TRBV11-1	-
TGTGCCAGCAGCTTAGGGGGGATTTTCTACAATGAGCAGTTCTTC	CASSLGGIFYNEQFF	TRBJ2-1	-	TRBV7-3	-
TGTGCCAGCAGCTTAGGGTCGGGCTATTCGGGGGGGCTGGATGGGACCCAGTACTTC	CASSLGSGYSGGLDGTQYF	TRBJ2-5	-	TRBV7-2	TRBD2
TGTGCCACCAGCACTGGTGGGACAGCCTTTGTTTGGGAGACCCAGTACTTC	CATSTGGTAFVWETQYF	TRBJ2-5	-	TRBV15	TRBD1
TGTGCCAGCAGGCCGACCGGGACGTCCCTCGTCCCCATTCAGTACTTC	CASRPTGTSLVPIQYF	TRBJ2-4	-	TRBV6-6	-
TGTGCCAGCAGTGAATGGAGGGAGCCGGGGGCTGAAGCTTTCTTT	CASSEWREPGAEAFF	TRBJ1-1	-	TRBV25-1	-
TGTGCCACCAGCAGACAGCGAGGGGATAATTCACCCCTCCACTTT	CATSRQRGDNSPLHF	TRBJ1-6	-	TRBV15	-
TGTGCCAGCAGCACCGGACAGGGTTACTATGGCTACACCTTC	CASSTGQGYYGYTF	TRBJ1-2	-	TRBV28	TRBD1
TGTGCCAGCAAAAATCCGTCTAGCAATCAGCCCCAGCATTTT	CASKNPSSNQPQHF	TRBJ1-5	few	TRBV6-1	-
TGCGCCAGCAGCCAAGAATTGGGACAGGACCTAGGGGGCTACACCTTC	CASSQELGQDLGGYTF	TRBJ1-2	-	TRBV4-1	TRBD1
TGTGCCTGGAGTGTAGTGACAGGGACTTTCTTT	CAWSVVTGTFF	TRBJ1-1	few	TRBV30	TRBD1
TGTGCCAGCAGCCGCGAGGGGAGCTCTGGGGCCAACGTCCTGACTTTC	CASSREGSSGANVLTF	TRBJ2-6	many	TRBV6-6	-
TGTGCCAGCAGCACCGGAAACACCATATATTTT	CASSTGNTIYF	TRBJ1-3	-	TRBV9	-
TGTGCCAGCAGTGAAGTAAACTACGAGCAGTACTTC	CASSEVNYEQYF	TRBJ2-7	-	TRBV6-1	-
TGTGCCAGCAGTTACTCGAGACCGCCGTACCAAGAGACCCAGTACTTC	CASSYSRPPYQETQYF	TRBJ2-5	-	TRBV6-5	-
TGTGCCAGCGGCAGTTCAGGCTCCTACGAGCAGTACTTC	CASGSSGSYEQYF	TRBJ2-7	once	TRBV2	-
TGCGCCAGCAGCTTGGAACAGGAAGAGACCCAGTACTTC	CASSLEQEETQYF	TRBJ2-5	-	TRBV5-1	-
TGCAGCGTTGAGGGACTAGCGGGGGGACTCGAGACCCAGTACTTC	CSVEGLAGGLETQYF	TRBJ2-5	-	TRBV29-1	TRBD2
TGTGCCAGCAGTTTATATTCCCCTAGTGGAAGTGGCTACACCTTC	CASSLYSPSGSGYTF	TRBJ1-2	-	TRBV28	-
TGTGCCAGCAGCGTGGGACCGTCTAACACTGAAGCTTTCTTT	CASSVGPSNTEAFF	TRBJ1-1	-	TRBV11-2	-